This T cell receptor beta chain was profiled in a study of blood T cell repertoires in COVID-19. In germline, CDR1 is MNHNY, CDR2 SVGAGI (reference sequence). With 5 bases removed from V and 3 bases from J, the gap between germline ends came to 11 bases. This CDR3 spans 14 amino acids. Generated by immunoSEQ multiplex PCR, the TCRdb table keeps only in-frame clones and is missing some. Of roughly 160,000 clones listed, roughly 84% are singletons. This receptor was identified in a man in his forties or fifties with active or convalescent COVID-19. Input material: peripheral blood. This chain connects TRBV6-6 to TRBJ1-5, with a weak D call TRBD1 (6 bases). The CDR3 sequence is CASSRGQSNQPQHF. As DNA, the CDR3 is TGTGCCAGCAGTCGCGGACAGTCCAATCAGCCCCAGCATTTT.